This T cell receptor (beta chain) came from a study of sequential checkpoint blockade in melanoma. Looking at the study overall: Each arm's sequence ended with maintenance nivolumab.

Specified treatment: randomized to nivolumab then ipilimumab (arm A) or the reverse (arm B). The CDR3 sequence is 18 residues long. Germline-derived CDR1 and CDR2 are MGHDK and SYGVNS. Trimming pared 1 base from V and 1 base from J, leaving 14 bases between. Sequencing used immunoSEQ multiplex PCR; TCRdb keeps in-frame clones, though not all of them. Altogether approximately 9,000 clones are present, 73% being singletons, with the ten largest covering about 14%. Material: CD8+ T cells sorted from blood (inferred from file names), obtained from a patient given nivolumab and ipilimumab in sequence. The chain has TRBV25-1 and TRBJ2-6, with D maybe TRBD1 (6 bases). The source of this sequence is a human donor with melanoma. This chain's CDR3 is CASSEWAGEMSGANVLTF. The CDR3 DNA reads TGTGCCAGCAGTGAATGGGCAGGGGAGATGTCTGGGGCCAACGTCCTGACTTTC.